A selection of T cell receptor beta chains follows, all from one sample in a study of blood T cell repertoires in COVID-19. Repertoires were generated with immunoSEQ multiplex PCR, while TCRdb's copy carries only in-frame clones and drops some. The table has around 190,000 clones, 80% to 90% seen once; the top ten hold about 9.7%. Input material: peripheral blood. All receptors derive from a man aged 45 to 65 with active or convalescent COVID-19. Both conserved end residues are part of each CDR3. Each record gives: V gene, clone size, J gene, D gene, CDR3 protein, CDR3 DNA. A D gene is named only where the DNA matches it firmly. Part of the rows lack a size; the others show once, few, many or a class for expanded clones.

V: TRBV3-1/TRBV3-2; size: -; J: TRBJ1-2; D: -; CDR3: CASSQEPGYGYTF; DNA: TGTGCCAGCAGCCAAGAACCCGGTTATGGCTACACCTTC
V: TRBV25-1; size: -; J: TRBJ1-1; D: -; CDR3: CASSPRGGSTEAFF; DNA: TGTGCCAGCAGTCCCCGGGGGGGAAGCACTGAAGCTTTCTTT
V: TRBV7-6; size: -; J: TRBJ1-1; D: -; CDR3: CASSLADYTEAFF; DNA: TGTGCCAGCAGCTTAGCCGACTACACTGAAGCTTTCTTT
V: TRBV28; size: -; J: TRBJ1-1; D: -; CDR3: CASSPRLAGRTEAFF; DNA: TGTGCCAGCAGTCCTCGGTTGGCAGGGAGGACTGAAGCTTTCTTT
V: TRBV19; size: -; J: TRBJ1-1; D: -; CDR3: CASSIGPGNTEAFF; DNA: TGTGCCAGTAGTATAGGCCCAGGGAACACTGAAGCTTTCTTT
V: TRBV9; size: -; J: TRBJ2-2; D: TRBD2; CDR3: CASSAGGGELFF; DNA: TGTGCCAGCAGCGCGGGGGGCGGGGAGCTGTTTTTT
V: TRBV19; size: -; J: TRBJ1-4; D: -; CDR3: CASSIGLVDEKLFF; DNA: TGTGCCAGTAGTATAGGGTTAGTGGATGAAAAACTGTTTTTT
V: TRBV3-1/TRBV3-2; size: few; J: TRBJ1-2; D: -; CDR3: CASSQDKIGANYGYTF; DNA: TGTGCCAGCAGCCAAGATAAAATAGGAGCTAACTATGGCTACACCTTC
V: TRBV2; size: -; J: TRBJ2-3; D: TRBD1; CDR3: CASSRQGGTDTQYF; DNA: TGTGCCAGCAGTCGGCAGGGGGGCACAGATACGCAGTATTTT
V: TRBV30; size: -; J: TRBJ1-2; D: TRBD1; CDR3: CAWGDRGAYGYTF; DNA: TGTGCCTGGGGAGACAGGGGAGCCTATGGCTACACCTTC
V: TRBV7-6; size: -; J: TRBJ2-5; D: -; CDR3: CASSFSQGETQYF; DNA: TGTGCCAGCAGCTTTTCTCAGGGGGAGACCCAGTACTTC
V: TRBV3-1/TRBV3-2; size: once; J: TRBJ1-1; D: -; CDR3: CASSQNMNTEAFF; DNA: TGTGCCAGCAGCCAAAATATGAACACTGAAGCTTTCTTT
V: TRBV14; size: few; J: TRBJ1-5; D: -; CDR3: CASSQAVRSCFFNQPQHF; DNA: TGTGCCAGCAGCCAAGCGGTCCGTAGCTGTTTCTTCAATCAGCCCCAGCATTTT
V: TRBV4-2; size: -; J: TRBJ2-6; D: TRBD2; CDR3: CASSHLSGSYSGANVLTF; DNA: TGTGCCAGCAGCCACCTTAGCGGGAGCTATAGTGGGGCCAACGTCCTGACTTTC
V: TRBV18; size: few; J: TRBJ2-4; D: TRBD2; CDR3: CASSPGRLAGVSENIQYF; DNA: TGTGCCAGCTCACCGGGCAGACTAGCGGGAGTTTCGGAAAACATTCAGTACTTC
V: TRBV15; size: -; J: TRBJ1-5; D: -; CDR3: CATSRAGQPQHF; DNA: TGTGCCACCAGCAGAGCAGGTCAGCCCCAGCATTTT
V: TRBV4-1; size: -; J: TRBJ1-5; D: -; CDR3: CASSQVRSNQPQHF; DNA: TGCGCCAGCAGCCAAGTGCGTAGCAATCAGCCCCAGCATTTT
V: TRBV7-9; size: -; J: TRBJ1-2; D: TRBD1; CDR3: CASGQGAYGYTF; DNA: TGTGCCAGTGGACAGGGCGCCTATGGCTACACCTTC
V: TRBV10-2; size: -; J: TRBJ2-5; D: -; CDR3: CASRLTGGKETQYF; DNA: TGCGCCAGCAGACTTACGGGGGGCAAGGAGACCCAGTACTTC
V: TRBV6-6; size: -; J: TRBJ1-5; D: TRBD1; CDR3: CASSTGQVGGNQPQHF; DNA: TGTGCCAGCAGCACGGGACAGGTGGGCGGCAATCAGCCCCAGCATTTT
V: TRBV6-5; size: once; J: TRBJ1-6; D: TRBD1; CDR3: CASRPTGTYNSPLHF; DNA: TGTGCCAGCAGACCGACAGGGACTTATAATTCACCCCTCCACTTT
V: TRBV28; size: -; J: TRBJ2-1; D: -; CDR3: CASSLSTDYNEQFF; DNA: TGTGCCAGCAGTTTATCGACAGACTACAATGAGCAGTTCTTC
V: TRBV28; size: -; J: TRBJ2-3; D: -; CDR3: CASIPGGTDTQYF; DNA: TGTGCCAGCATCCCAGGGGGCACAGATACGCAGTATTTT
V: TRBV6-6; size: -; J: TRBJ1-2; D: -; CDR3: CASRTGTTNYGYTF; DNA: TGTGCCAGCAGAACCGGGACAACTAACTATGGCTACACCTTC
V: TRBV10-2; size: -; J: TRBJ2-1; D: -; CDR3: CASSDGQLNEQFF; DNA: TGCGCCAGCAGCGACGGACAGCTCAATGAGCAGTTCTTC
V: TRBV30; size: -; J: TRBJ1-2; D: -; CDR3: CAWSHKRVGANYGYTF; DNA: TGTGCCTGGAGTCATAAGAGGGTTGGAGCTAACTATGGCTACACCTTC
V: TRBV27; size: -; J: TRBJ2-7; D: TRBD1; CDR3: CASIFFGQGIQEQYF; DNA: TGTGCCAGCATCTTCTTCGGACAGGGGATTCAGGAGCAGTACTTC
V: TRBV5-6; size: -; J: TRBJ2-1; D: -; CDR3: CASSPRDWITDEQFF; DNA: TGTGCCAGCAGCCCCCGGGACTGGATCACAGATGAGCAGTTCTTC
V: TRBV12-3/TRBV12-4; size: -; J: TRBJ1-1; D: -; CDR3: CASSQATEAFF; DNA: TGTGCCAGCAGCCAGGCCACTGAAGCTTTCTTT
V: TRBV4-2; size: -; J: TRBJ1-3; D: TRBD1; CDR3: CASSQAQGQGVGNTIYF; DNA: TGTGCCAGCAGCCAAGCACAGGGACAGGGGGTCGGAAACACCATATATTTT
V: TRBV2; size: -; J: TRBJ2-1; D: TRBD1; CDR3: CASSGTGNEQFF; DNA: TGTGCCAGCAGTGGGACAGGGAATGAGCAGTTCTTC
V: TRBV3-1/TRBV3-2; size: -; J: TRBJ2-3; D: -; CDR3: CASSAADTQYF; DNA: TGTGCCAGCAGCGCAGCAGATACGCAGTATTTT
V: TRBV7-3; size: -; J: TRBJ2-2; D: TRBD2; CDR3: CASSRGLAGGELFF; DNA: TGTGCCAGCAGCCGAGGACTAGCGGGCGGGGAGCTGTTTTTT
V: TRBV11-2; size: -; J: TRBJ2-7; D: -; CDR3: CASSLSPGLNYEQYF; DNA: TGTGCCAGCAGCTTAAGTCCGGGACTTAACTACGAGCAGTACTTC
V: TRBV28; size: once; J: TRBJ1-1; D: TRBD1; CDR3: CASRDTGAHTEAFF; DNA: TGTGCCAGCAGAGATACAGGGGCACACACTGAAGCTTTCTTT
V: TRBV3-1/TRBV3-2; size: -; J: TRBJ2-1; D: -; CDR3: CASSHRIAVVLEQFF; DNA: TGTGCCAGCAGCCATCGAATAGCGGTGGTTCTTGAGCAGTTCTTC
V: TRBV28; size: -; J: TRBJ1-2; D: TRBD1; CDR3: CASSRTGIDYGYTF; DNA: TGTGCCAGCTCCAGGACAGGGATTGACTATGGCTACACCTTC
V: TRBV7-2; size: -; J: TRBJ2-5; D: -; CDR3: CASSGRASETQYF; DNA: TGTGCCAGCAGCGGCAGGGCCTCAGAGACCCAGTACTTC
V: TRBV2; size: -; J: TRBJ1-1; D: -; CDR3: CASSWGEDTEAFF; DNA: TGTGCCAGCAGTTGGGGCGAGGACACTGAAGCTTTCTTT
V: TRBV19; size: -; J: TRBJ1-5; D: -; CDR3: CASKKLDTLGDQPQHF; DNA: TGTGCCAGTAAGAAGTTGGACACCCTAGGGGATCAGCCCCAGCATTTT
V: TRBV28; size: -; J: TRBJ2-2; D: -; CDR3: CASSLFALSGLFF; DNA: TGTGCCAGCAGTTTATTTGCCCTCTCGGGGCTGTTTTTT